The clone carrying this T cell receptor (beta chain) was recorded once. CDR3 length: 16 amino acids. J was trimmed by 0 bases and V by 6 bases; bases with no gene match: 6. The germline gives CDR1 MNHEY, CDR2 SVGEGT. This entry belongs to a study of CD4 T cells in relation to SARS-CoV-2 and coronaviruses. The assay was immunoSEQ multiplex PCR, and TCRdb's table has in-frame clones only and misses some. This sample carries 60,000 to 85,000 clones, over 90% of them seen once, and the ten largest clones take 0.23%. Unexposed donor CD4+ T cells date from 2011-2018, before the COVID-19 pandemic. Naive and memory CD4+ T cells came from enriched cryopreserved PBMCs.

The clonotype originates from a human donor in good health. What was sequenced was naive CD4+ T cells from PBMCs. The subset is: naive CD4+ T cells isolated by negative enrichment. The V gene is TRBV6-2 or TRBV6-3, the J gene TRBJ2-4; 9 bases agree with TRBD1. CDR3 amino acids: CASSGQGIIAKNIQYF. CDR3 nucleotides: TGTGCCAGCAGCGGACAGGGGATAATAGCCAAAAACATTCAGTACTTC.